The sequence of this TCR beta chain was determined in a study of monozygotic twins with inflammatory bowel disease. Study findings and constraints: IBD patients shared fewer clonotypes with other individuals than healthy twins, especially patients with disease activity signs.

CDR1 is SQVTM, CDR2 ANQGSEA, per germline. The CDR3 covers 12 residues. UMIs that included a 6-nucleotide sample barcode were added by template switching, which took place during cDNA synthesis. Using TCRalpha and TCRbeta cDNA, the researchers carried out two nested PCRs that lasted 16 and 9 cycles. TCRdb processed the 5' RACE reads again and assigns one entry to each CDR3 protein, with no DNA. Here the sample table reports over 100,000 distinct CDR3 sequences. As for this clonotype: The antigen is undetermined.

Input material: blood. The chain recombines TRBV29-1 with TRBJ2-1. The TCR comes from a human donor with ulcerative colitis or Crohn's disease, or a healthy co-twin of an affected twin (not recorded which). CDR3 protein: CSVGTDYNEQFF.